In this sample, the clone carrying this TCR beta chain turned up once. This sample is drawn from a study of blood T cell repertoires in COVID-19. Study context: Sample material is recorded as cDNA or gDNA derived from T cells, B-cell-depleted T cells, or PBMCs.

Trimming removed 5 bases from V and 6 bases from J, with 20 bases in between. The CDR3 totals 17 residues. Germline values: CDR1 MDHEN, CDR2 SYDVKM. Original methodology: Estimation of nucleated cell counts was performed using reference gene primer amplification. Sequencing used immunoSEQ multiplex PCR; TCRdb keeps in-frame clones, though not all of them. V and J calls and clone size are given by that table; D and trimming were obtained from the DNA. Here the sample spans around 250,000 clones, around 88% being singletons. The sequence was obtained from a man of 80 years or more with acute or convalescent COVID-19. Sequencing input: peripheral blood. The chain employs TRBV28 and TRBJ1-6, with D unclear. CDR3: CASSPVMTQQFNSPLHF. DNA of the CDR3: TGTGCCAGCAGTCCCGTTATGACACAGCAGTTTAATTCACCCCTCCACTTT.